These 29 T cell receptor beta chains share one sample of origin, sequenced in a study of regulatory T cells. Study results and limitations: Hydrophobic residues at CDR3 positions 6 and 7 were enriched in conventional CD4+ T cells of CD3G-deficient patients.

Amplification used 52 TRBV primers and 13 TRBJ primers. Profiling relied on immunoSEQ multiplex PCR, and the TCRdb table lists in-frame clones only, not all of them. The sample has approximately 37,000 clones, 89% seen once. Their antigen targets remain unknown. Sequenced sample: conventional CD4+ T cells sorted from blood. The receptors come from a person between 18 and 35 years old with CD3G deficiency.

V and J are TRBV11-2 and TRBJ2-1; 9 nucleotides match TRBD2. The J segment lost 7 bases and the V segment lost 3 bases, leaving 1 base of the junction unmatched. Germline V gene lookup returns CDR1 SGHAT and CDR2 FQNNGV. The CDR3 is 13 amino acids. The CDR3 DNA reads TGTGCCAGCAGCTTGGCGGGAGGGAATGAGCAGTTCTTC. Its translation: CASSLAGGNEQFF.

The chain combines TRBV10-3 with TRBJ2-7; D is possibly TRBD2 (5 bases). The CDR3 consists of 13 residues. Germline-derived CDR1 and CDR2 are ENHRY and SYGVKD. The V gene lost 11 bases and the J gene lost 4 bases, with 18 bases spanning the gap. CDR3 protein: CAAGRGPGYEQYF. The CDR3 DNA follows: TGTGCCGCCGGTCGGGGTCCGGGGTACGAGCAGTACTTC.

The rearrangement uses TRBV7-3 and TRBJ2-5; 7 bases agree with TRBD2. The DNA matches TRBJ2-7 better at its end, which makes the J call doubtful. Germline V gene sequence: CDR1 SGHTA, CDR2 FQGTGA. CDR3 length equals 14 residues. CDR3 DNA: TGTGCCAGCAGCCCAGGGACTATTGGAGGCGAGCAGTACTTC. Translation: CASSPGTIGGEQYF.

V gene TRBV10-3 combines with J gene TRBJ2-5; 7 nucleotides line up with TRBD1. The germline gives CDR1 ENHRY, CDR2 SYGVKD. V was clipped by 3 bases and J by 9 bases; unmatched bases: 10. CDR3 length: 14 amino acids. The CDR3 DNA sequence: TGTGCCATCAGTGATAGGGCAGGGGGAAATTCCCAGTACTTC. Translation: CAISDRAGGNSQYF.

This chain connects TRBV9 to TRBJ1-2; 9 bases are a match to TRBD1. This CDR3 contains 14 residues. Germline-derived CDR1 and CDR2 are SGDLS and YYNGEE. The V and J ends lost 4 bases and 7 bases, in that order; junction bases with no gene match: 8. The CDR3 region is CASSSGTGRGGYTF. CDR3 DNA: TGTGCCAGCAGCTCAGGGACAGGGCGAGGTGGCTACACCTTC.

CDR3 nucleotide sequence: TGTGCCAGCAGTTACACCAGACAGGCCCCGAGGGCTTTCTTT. Encoded protein: CASSYTRQAPRAFF. This chain connects TRBV6-6 to TRBJ1-1; a possible D gene is TRBD1 (6 bases). Germline V CDR1 and CDR2: MNHNY, SVGAGI (reference sequence). This CDR3 is 14 amino acids long. Trimming pared 2 bases from V and 11 bases from J, leaving 18 bases between.

The rearrangement uses TRBV19 and TRBJ1-1; a possible D gene is TRBD1 (5 bases). This CDR3 is built from 13 residues. The V gene's germline CDR1 is LNHDA and CDR2 SQIVND (reference sequence). V was pared by 3 bases and J by 5 bases, with 10 bases between. The CDR3 DNA reads as TGTGCCAGTAGTATGGGGAAGGGGACTGAAGCTTTCTTT. Protein sequence: CASSMGKGTEAFF.

CDR3 amino acids: CAIGRSSGAGLNEQFF. As DNA, the CDR3 is TGTGCCATCGGAAGATCTAGCGGGGCTGGGCTCAATGAGCAGTTCTTC. The genes are TRBV10-3 and TRBJ2-1, with TRBD2 identical over 9 bases. CDR3 length: 16 residues. V shed 8 bases, J shed 6 bases, and the junction held 14 bases outside the gene matches. Germline CDR1 ENHRY, CDR2 SYGVKD.

The DNA of the CDR3 is TGTGCCAGCAGTGAAGCAGGTTACGAGCAGTACTTC. It yields the protein CASSEAGYEQYF. J is TRBJ2-7 and V is TRBV6-1; the D is unclear. Per the germline V gene, CDR1 is MNHNS and CDR2 is SASEGT. CDR3 size: 12 residues. Trimming took 0 bases from V and 4 from J, leaving 4 bases between them.

This chain joins TRBV6-1 and TRBJ2-7; the D is unclear. Germline V gene data show CDR1 as MNHNS and CDR2 as SASEGT. The CDR3 extends over 14 amino acids. The germline V and J ends were trimmed by 2 bases and 2 bases, with 10 bases remaining between them. The CDR3 protein is CASSELPGTYEQYF. In DNA form, the CDR3 reads TGTGCCAGCAGTGAATTGCCAGGAACCTACGAGCAGTACTTC.

The genes are TRBV11-2 and TRBJ2-7; TRBD1 aligns across 7 bases. After removal of 1 base from V and 0 bases from J, the junction contained 3 bases not matched to a gene. Germline V gene lookup returns CDR1 SGHAT and CDR2 FQNNGV. CDR3 length: 15 residues. In nucleotides, the CDR3 is TGTGCCAGCAGCTTAGTAGGGGGCTCCTCCTACGAGCAGTACTTC. This encodes CASSLVGGSSYEQYF.

The rearrangement uses TRBV5-1 and TRBJ2-2; D not certain. The CDR3 loop spans 15 amino acids. The germline V and J ends were trimmed by 3 bases and 1 base, with 10 bases remaining between them. Germline CDR1 and CDR2: SGHRS and YFSETQ. CDR3 DNA: TGCGCCAGCAGCTCCCTTGGGGTGAACACCGGGGAGCTGTTTTTT. Encoded protein: CASSSLGVNTGELFF.

In this sample, this clone turned up once. The CDR3 DNA reads TGCGCCAGCAGCCCGGGAGGGGGTACAGATACGCAGTATTTT. Protein product: CASSPGGGTDTQYF. The rearrangement uses TRBV5-1 and TRBJ2-3; 8 bases are shared with TRBD2. The CDR3 extends over 14 amino acids. CDR1 is SGHRS, CDR2 YFSETQ, per germline. The J segment lost 3 bases and the V segment lost 4 bases, leaving 4 bases of the junction unmatched.

This chain links TRBV28 with TRBJ1-5, with D possibly TRBD1 on 5 matching bases. The CDR3 sequence is 13 residues long. The V end lost 10 bases, the J end lost 4 bases, and 14 bases lay between the germline ends. The V gene's germline CDR1 is MDHEN and CDR2 SYDVKM. The CDR3 protein is CATHPGKNQPQHF. CDR3 nucleotide sequence: TGTGCCACCCATCCAGGGAAGAATCAGCCCCAGCATTTT. The full variable domain, completed using reference TRBV28 and TRBJ1-5, is DVKVTQSSRYLVKRTGEKVFLECVQDMDHENMFWYRQDPGLGLRLIYFSYDVKMKEKGDIPEGYSVSREKKERFSLILESASTNQTSMYLCATHPGKNQPQHFGDGTRLSIL.

This chain uses TRBV5-1 with TRBJ2-1; TRBD2 is a possible D gene (5 bases). Germline lookup yields CDR1 SGHRS and CDR2 YFSETQ. CDR3 length: 11 amino acids. V dropped 0 bases and J dropped 13 bases, with 8 bases sitting between them. CDR3 protein: CASSLEGAQFF. CDR3 DNA: TGCGCCAGCAGCTTGGAGGGAGCCCAGTTCTTC. The full variable domain, its missing parts supplied by reference TRBV5-1 and TRBJ2-1, is KAGVTQTPRYLIKTRGQQVTLSCSPISGHRSVSWYQQTPGQGLQFLFEYFSETQRNKGNFPGRFSGRQFSNSRSEMNVSTLELGDSALYLCASSLEGAQFFGPGTRLTVL.

The chain carries TRBV7-8 and TRBJ2-7, with no clear D. This CDR3 contains 13 residues. The V gene's germline CDR1 is SGHVS and CDR2 FQNEAQ. Trimming took 1 base from V and 2 from J, leaving 6 bases between them. Written as DNA, the CDR3 is TGTGCCAGCAGCTTAGAAGGGCCCTACGAGCAGTACTTC. This encodes CASSLEGPYEQYF.

The genes are TRBV7-2 and TRBJ2-2; 7 nucleotides line up with TRBD1. V lost 2 bases, J lost 4 bases, and 13 bases stayed unmatched. The germline gives CDR1 SGHTA, CDR2 FQGNSA. The CDR3 length is 18 residues. DNA for the CDR3: TGTGCCAGCAGCTTACCAAGACAGGGAGTAAAGGGCACCGGGGAGCTGTTTTTT. It translates to CASSLPRQGVKGTGELFF.

This clone has more than one count but fewer than ten. The gene calls are TRBV6-4 and TRBJ2-7; D gene uncertain. Germline CDR1 and CDR2: MRHNA and SNTAGT. There are 11 residues in the CDR3. Deletions cut 0 bases from V and 4 bases from J, with 1 base between. CDR3 in amino acids: CASSDSYEQYF. CDR3 in DNA: TGTGCCAGCAGTGACTCGTACGAGCAGTACTTC.

CDR3 in amino acids: CASRQQGRYGYTF. The CDR3 DNA reads as TGTGCCAGCAGACAACAGGGGAGGTATGGCTACACCTTC. The chain joins TRBV6-1 to TRBJ1-2; the match to TRBD1 covers 7 bases. Germline V gene lookup returns CDR1 MNHNS and CDR2 SASEGT. The CDR3 is 13 amino acids. Trimming at V came to 6 bases and at J to 5 bases, leaving 6 bases not matched to a gene.

The rearrangement uses TRBV5-4 and TRBJ2-7; perhaps TRBD1 as D (5 bases). CDR1 is SGHNT, CDR2 YYREEE, per germline (reference sequence). Between the trimmed V and J ends, which lost 2 bases and 5 bases, there was a span of 8 bases. This CDR3 region has 12 residues. The CDR3 protein is CASSFGANEQYF. The CDR3 bases are TGTGCCAGCAGCTTTGGGGCCAACGAGCAGTACTTC.

This clone was seen just once. The rearrangement links TRBV5-1 to TRBJ2-7; 10 nucleotides agree with TRBD1. Germline V CDR1 and CDR2: SGHRS, YFSETQ. The J segment lost 6 bases and the V segment lost 3 bases, leaving 9 bases of the junction unmatched. The length of the CDR3 is 15 residues. The CDR3 reads CASSSSGTGDGEQYF. DNA of the CDR3: TGCGCCAGCAGCTCCTCCGGGACAGGGGACGGCGAGCAGTACTTC.

The chain is built from TRBV5-1 and TRBJ1-2; D may be TRBD1 (5 bases). Trimming pared 4 bases from V and 13 bases from J, leaving 20 bases between. The CDR3 has 13 residues. CDR1 SGHRS and CDR2 YFSETQ come from the germline V gene. CDR3 nucleotides: TGCGCCAGCAGCCTTGGACGCAGGGAAGAGAGCACCTTC. Residues: CASSLGRREESTF.

This chain joins TRBV28 and TRBJ1-1; D is perhaps TRBD1 (6 bases). V was cut by 5 bases and J by 1 base, with 11 bases left in between. Germline V gives CDR1 MDHEN, CDR2 SYDVKM. The CDR3 runs to 14 residues. The DNA of the CDR3 is TGTGCCAGCAGTCCCGGGACAAGGAACACTGAAGCTTTCTTT. Its translation: CASSPGTRNTEAFF. The full variable domain, its missing parts supplied by reference TRBV28 and TRBJ1-1, is DVKVTQSSRYLVKRTGEKVFLECVQDMDHENMFWYRQDPGLGLRLIYFSYDVKMKEKGDIPEGYSVSREKKERFSLILESASTNQTSMYLCASSPGTRNTEAFFGQGTRLTVV.

The V gene is TRBV10-3, the J gene TRBJ2-1, with 9 bases that match TRBD1. Germline CDR1 is ENHRY and CDR2 is SYGVKD. The CDR3 totals 14 residues. J lost 4 bases, V lost 11 bases, and 9 bases had no gene match. The CDR3 DNA reads as TGTGCCGCTGCTCCGGGACAGGGATACAATGAGCAGTTCTTC. Residues: CAAAPGQGYNEQFF.

The chain joins TRBV5-1 to TRBJ2-7; 8 bases map to TRBD1. The CDR3 runs to 15 residues. V shed 3 bases and J 0 bases; nucleotides not matched to a gene: 5. Germline V gives CDR1 SGHRS, CDR2 YFSETQ. CDR3 nucleotide sequence: TGCGCCAGCAGCTCCTCGACAGGGGCCTCCTACGAGCAGTACTTC. It is translated as CASSSSTGASYEQYF.

The V call is TRBV28, the J call TRBJ2-3; D gene uncertain. Trimming shortened V by 4 bases and J by 1 base, and 15 bases separated the two germline ends. Germline CDR1 is MDHEN and CDR2 is SYDVKM. The CDR3 loop spans 16 amino acids. The CDR3 protein is CASSSKRWQRTDTQYF. CDR3 bases: TGTGCCAGCAGTTCTAAAAGGTGGCAACGCACAGATACGCAGTATTTT.

The chain combines TRBV28 with TRBJ2-1; TRBD2 is a possible D gene (5 bases). V lost 7 bases to trimming and J lost 3 bases, with 16 bases between them. Germline V CDR1 and CDR2: MDHEN, SYDVKM. The CDR3 totals 15 residues. CDR3 amino acids: CASTPSGWGYNEQFF. Here the CDR3 DNA reads TGTGCCAGCACCCCCAGCGGTTGGGGCTACAATGAGCAGTTCTTC.

The V gene is TRBV10-3, the J gene TRBJ2-7; possible D gene TRBD2, 5 bases. The CDR3 length is 13 residues. The germline V gene has CDR1 ENHRY and CDR2 SYGVKD. V was pared by 6 bases and J by 3 bases, with 12 bases between. This CDR3 reads CAIRGETFYEQYF. Here the CDR3 DNA reads TGTGCCATCAGGGGAGAGACCTTCTACGAGCAGTACTTC.

The genes are TRBV5-1 and TRBJ2-5; D gene unclear. This CDR3 comprises 15 residues. From germline, CDR1 is SGHRS and CDR2 YFSETQ. Trimming stripped 0 bases from V and 4 bases from J, with 13 bases between. CDR3 in amino acids: CASSLGQVVGETQYF. In nucleotides, the CDR3 is TGCGCCAGCAGCTTGGGGCAGGTAGTGGGAGAGACCCAGTACTTC.